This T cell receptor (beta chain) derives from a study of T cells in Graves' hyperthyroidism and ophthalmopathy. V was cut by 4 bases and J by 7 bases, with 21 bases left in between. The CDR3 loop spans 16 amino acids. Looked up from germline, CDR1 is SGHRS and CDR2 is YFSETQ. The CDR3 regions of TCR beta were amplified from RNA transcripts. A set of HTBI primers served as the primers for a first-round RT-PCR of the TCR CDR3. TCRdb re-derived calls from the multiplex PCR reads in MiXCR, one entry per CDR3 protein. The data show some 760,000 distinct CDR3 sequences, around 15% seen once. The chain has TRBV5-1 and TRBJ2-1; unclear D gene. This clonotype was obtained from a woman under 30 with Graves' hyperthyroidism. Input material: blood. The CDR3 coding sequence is TGCGCCAGCAGCCCGTTATCTCCCTCTACAAGGAATGAGCAGTTCTTC. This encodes CASSPLSPSTRNEQFF.